One T cell receptor beta chain is described in this entry. The sample originates from a study of blood T cells in healthy people across ages. The authors ran a second PCR of roughly 6 to 12 cycles using a sample-barcoded 5' primer and a J-beta primer mix. TCRdb processed the 5' RACE reads anew with MiXCR; each CDR3 protein has one entry. Of about 800,000 distinct CDR3 sequences in the sample, 20% to 30% were seen once. This CDR3 has 16 residues. Germline V gene lookup returns CDR1 SGHTA and CDR2 FQGNSA. The germline V and J ends were trimmed by 0 bases and 4 bases, with 15 bases remaining between them. Each donor was a healthy Caucasian individual from Russia, aged about 6 to 100. These data were also reused for a study on T cells of mothers and their children.

The rearrangement links TRBV7-2 to TRBJ2-5; D is possibly TRBD1 or TRBD2 (6 bases each). The sequencing sample was made of blood. The origin of this receptor is a boy between 10 and 17 years old in good health. The CDR3: CASSLAGLGGGETQYF. CDR3 sequence (DNA): TGTGCCAGCAGCTTAGCGGGGCTCGGAGGGGGAGAGACCCAGTACTTC.